The rows below give T cell receptor beta chains drawn from one sample of a study of T cells after yellow fever vaccination. Each CDR3 protein gets one entry after TCRdb re-called the 5' RACE reads with MiXCR. The top ten clones hold around 3.3% of a sample with about 210,000 distinct CDR3 sequences, approximately 3.2% of them seen once. The sequences come from CD4+ T cells sorted from PBMCs, collected 10 days after the yellow fever booster vaccination. The receptors derive from a young man who received the YFV17D yellow fever vaccine. CDR3s include the opening cysteine and the closing phenylalanine or tryptophan. Clone size appears in some rows only: once, few, many, or a class for an expanded clone.

V gene	clone size	CDR3 protein
TRBV6-2/TRBV6-3	many	CASSDLGTTATTEAFF
TRBV5-1	-	CASSFKETQYF
TRBV7-9	-	CASRSGGEKLFF
TRBV7-2	-	CASSSIFRGLGNTEAFF
TRBV7-2	few	CASSLRGVDTGELFF
TRBV7-2	few	CASSSLQGRNGYTF
TRBV18	-	CASSPDGTYEQYF
TRBV6-5	-	CASSYSGALPRGNTIYF
TRBV9	few	CASSVTGLMNTEAFF
TRBV12-3/TRBV12-4	many	CASSFGTGRPYNEQFF
TRBV13	few	CASSLLYTGELFF
TRBV6-2/TRBV6-3	-	CASSHWSTFNQPQHF
TRBV5-1	-	CASSFGDRDSYEQYF
TRBV6-4	-	CASSGTSGTYNEQFF
TRBV6-2/TRBV6-3	many	CASSYSRAVLQETQYF
TRBV20-1	many	CSAPNRRTSTDTQYF
TRBV29-1	many	CSVRSNTQYF
TRBV7-2	few	CASSTYGQGAVGYTF
TRBV12-3/TRBV12-4	many	CASSLYGAQHF
TRBV10-3	-	CAISDLNEKLFF
TRBV29-1	few	CSVAPGGMGEAFF
TRBV20-1	few	CSARLTPGQGSFNTEAFF